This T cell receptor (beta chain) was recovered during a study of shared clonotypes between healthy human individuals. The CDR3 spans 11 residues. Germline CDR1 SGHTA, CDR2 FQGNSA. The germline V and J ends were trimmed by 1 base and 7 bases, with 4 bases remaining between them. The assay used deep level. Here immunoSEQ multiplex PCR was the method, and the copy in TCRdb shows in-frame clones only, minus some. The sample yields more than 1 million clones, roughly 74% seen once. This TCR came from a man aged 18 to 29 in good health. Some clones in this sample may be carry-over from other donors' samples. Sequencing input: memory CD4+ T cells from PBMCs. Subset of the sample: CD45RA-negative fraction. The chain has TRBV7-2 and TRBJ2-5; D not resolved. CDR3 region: CASSLDGTQYF. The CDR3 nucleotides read TGTGCCAGCAGCTTAGACGGGACCCAGTACTTC. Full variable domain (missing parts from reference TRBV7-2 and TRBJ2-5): GAGVSQSPSNKVTEKGKDVELRCDPISGHTALYWYRQSLGQGLEFLIYFQGNSAPDKSGLPSDRFSAERTGGSVSTLTIQRTQQEDSAVYLCASSLDGTQYFGPGTRLLVL.